The 5 T cell receptor beta chains below come from one sample, sequenced in a study of monozygotic twins with cystic fibrosis. Method: immunoSEQ multiplex PCR; TCRdb's copy keeps in-frame clones and lacks some. The repertoire includes 25,000 to 30,000 clones, about nine tenths of them detected once, and 0.45% to 0.65% sits in the top ten. Sequencing was carried out using blood. These TCRs come from a girl aged 2 to 9 with cystic fibrosis.

This chain connects TRBV5-1 to TRBJ2-3, with D perhaps TRBD2 (6 bases). The CDR3 has 16 residues. V was cut by 0 bases and J by 2 bases, with 13 bases left in between. CDR1 SGHRS and CDR2 YFSETQ come from the germline V gene. The CDR3 sequence is CASSLGSGPFTDTQYF. CDR3 nucleotide sequence: TGCGCCAGCAGCTTGGGAAGCGGGCCCTTCACAGATACGCAGTATTTT.

This sequence joins TRBV28 and TRBJ1-3, with D possibly matching TRBD1 (6 bases). The CDR3 consists of 14 residues. Germline V gene sequence: CDR1 MDHEN, CDR2 SYDVKM. Trimming left V 4 bases short and J 7 bases short, with 14 bases between. The CDR3 DNA is TGTGCCAGCAGTTGGCCGGACAGCTTCAACACCATATATTTT. It specifies CASSWPDSFNTIYF. Drawing the rest from reference TRBV28 and TRBJ1-3, the complete variable domain is DVKVTQSSRYLVKRTGEKVFLECVQDMDHENMFWYRQDPGLGLRLIYFSYDVKMKEKGDIPEGYSVSREKKERFSLILESASTNQTSMYLCASSWPDSFNTIYFGEGSWLTVV.

V gene TRBV5-1 combines with J gene TRBJ2-5; TRBD1 matches 12 bases. Looked up from germline, CDR1 is SGHRS and CDR2 is YFSETQ. This CDR3 is built from 15 residues. Trimming at V came to 4 bases and at J to 5 bases, leaving 6 bases not matched to a gene. The CDR3 coding sequence is TGCGCCAGCAGCCAGCCGGGACAGGGGGCCGAGACCCAGTACTTC. Its protein product is CASSQPGQGAETQYF.

The CDR3 DNA is TGTGCCAGCAGTCCTGACAGGTTTAGCAATCAGCCCCAGCATTTT. Encoded protein: CASSPDRFSNQPQHF. The chain recombines TRBV2 with TRBJ1-5, with D possibly TRBD1 on 6 matching bases. This CDR3 has 15 amino acids. Trimming removed 5 bases from V and 0 bases from J, with 11 bases in between. CDR1 is SNHLY and CDR2 is FYNNEI in the germline V gene.

The rearrangement joins TRBV29-1 to TRBJ2-1; D is ambiguous. Trimming cost V 7 bases and J 4 bases, with 14 bases left between them. Germline V CDR1 and CDR2: SQVTM, ANQGSEA. The CDR3 runs 13 residues. The CDR3: CSAHRSTYNEQFF. The CDR3 DNA reads as TGCAGCGCCCACCGGTCCACTTACAATGAGCAGTTCTTC.